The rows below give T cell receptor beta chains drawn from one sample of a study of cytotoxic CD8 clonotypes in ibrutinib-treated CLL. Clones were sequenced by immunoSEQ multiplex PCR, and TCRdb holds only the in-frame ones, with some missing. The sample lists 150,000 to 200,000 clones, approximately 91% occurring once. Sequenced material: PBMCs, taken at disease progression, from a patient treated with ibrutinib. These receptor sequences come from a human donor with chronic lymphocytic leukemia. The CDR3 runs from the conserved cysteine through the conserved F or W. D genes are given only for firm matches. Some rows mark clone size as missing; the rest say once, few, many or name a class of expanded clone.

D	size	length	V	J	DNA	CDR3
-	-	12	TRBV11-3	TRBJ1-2	TGTGCCAGCAGCTTGGGGGTCTTAGGCTACACCTTC	CASSLGVLGYTF
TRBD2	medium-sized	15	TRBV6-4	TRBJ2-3	TGTGCCAGCAGTAACTGGACTAGCGGCACAGATACGCAGTATTTT	CASSNWTSGTDTQYF
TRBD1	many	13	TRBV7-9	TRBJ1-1	TGTGCCAGCAGCTTATCAGGGGGCACTGAAGCTTTCTTT	CASSLSGGTEAFF
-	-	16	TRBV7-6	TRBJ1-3	TGTGCCAGCAGCTTAGCTGGGACTCCGTCTGGAAACACCATATATTTT	CASSLAGTPSGNTIYF
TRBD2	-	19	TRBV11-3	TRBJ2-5	TGTGCCAGCAGCTTGAAGCCGGGACTAGCGGGAGGAGGGTTAGAGACCCAGTACTTC	CASSLKPGLAGGGLETQYF
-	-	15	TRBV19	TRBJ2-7	TGTGCCAGTAGTGCCGGACATTCTGGCCCCTCGGGGCAGTACTTC	CASSAGHSGPSGQYF
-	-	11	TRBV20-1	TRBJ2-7	TGCAGTGCGGGGTCAGCGAGCGGGCAGTACTTC	CSAGSASGQYF
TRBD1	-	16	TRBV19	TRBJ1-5	TGTGCCAGTAGTCTATACGATACAGGGGGCAAGCAGCCCCAGCATTTT	CASSLYDTGGKQPQHF
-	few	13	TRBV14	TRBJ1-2	TGTGCCAGCAGCCAGGTGTCCTACTATGGCTACACCTTC	CASSQVSYYGYTF
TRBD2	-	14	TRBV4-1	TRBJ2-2	TGCGCCAGTAGACTAGCGGGAGGGCCCGGGGAGCTGTTTTTT	CASRLAGGPGELFF
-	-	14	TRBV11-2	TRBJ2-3	TGTGCCAGCAGCCTCCGACAGGGCACAGATACGCAGTATTTT	CASSLRQGTDTQYF
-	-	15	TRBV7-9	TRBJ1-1	TGTGCCAGCAGCTTAACACAGCTGACCCTTTCAAAAGCTTTCTTT	CASSLTQLTLSKAFF
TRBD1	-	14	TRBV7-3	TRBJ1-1	TGTGCCAGCAGCTTAAGACAGGGGTCCACTGAAGCTTTCTTT	CASSLRQGSTEAFF
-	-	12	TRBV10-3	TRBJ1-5	TGTGCCATCAGTTGGGACAACCAGCCCCAGCATTTT	CAISWDNQPQHF
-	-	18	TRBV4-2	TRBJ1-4	TGTGCCAGCAGCCAAGGGCGTCAGTCGGGTCGGACTAATGAAAAACTGTTTTTT	CASSQGRQSGRTNEKLFF
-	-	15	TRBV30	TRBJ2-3	TGTGCCTGGAGTGTAGGACAGACTAGCACAGATACGCAGTATTTT	CAWSVGQTSTDTQYF
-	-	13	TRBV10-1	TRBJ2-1	TGCGCCAGCAGTCGGGGAAACTACAATGAGCAGTTCTTC	CASSRGNYNEQFF
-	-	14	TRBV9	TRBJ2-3	TGTGCCAGCACCCCGCGTGTGGGCTCAGATACGCAGTATTTT	CASTPRVGSDTQYF
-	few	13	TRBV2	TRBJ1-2	TGTGCCAGCAGTGTACAGGGTCAAAGTGGCTACACCTTC	CASSVQGQSGYTF
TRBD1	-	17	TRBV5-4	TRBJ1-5	TGTGCCAGCAGCGATGGGGTAGCGGGACAGGGCTATCAGCCCCAGCATTTT	CASSDGVAGQGYQPQHF
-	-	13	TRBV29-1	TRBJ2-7	TGCAGCGTAGTGGTGACGGCTTCCTACGAGCAGTACTTC	CSVVVTASYEQYF
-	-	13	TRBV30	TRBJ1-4	TGTGCCTGGAGTGTACGACATAATGAAAAACTGTTTTTT	CAWSVRHNEKLFF
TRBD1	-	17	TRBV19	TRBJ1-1	TGTGCCAGTAGTATAGATCTGACAGGGGGCCGGATCACTGAAGCTTTCTTT	CASSIDLTGGRITEAFF
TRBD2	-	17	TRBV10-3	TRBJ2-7	TGTGCCATCAGTCCGGGACTAGCGGGAGTAGGGGGCTACGAGCAGTACTTC	CAISPGLAGVGGYEQYF
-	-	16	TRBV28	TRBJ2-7	TGTGCCAGCAGTTTTCGACAGGATCTGAGCTCCTACGAGCAGTACTTC	CASSFRQDLSSYEQYF
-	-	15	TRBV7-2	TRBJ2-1	TGTGCCAGCAGCCCCCAAGTGATCGGCTACAATGAGCAGTTCTTC	CASSPQVIGYNEQFF
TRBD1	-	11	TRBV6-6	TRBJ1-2	TGTGCCGTCCGACAGGGGAATGGCTACACCTTC	CAVRQGNGYTF
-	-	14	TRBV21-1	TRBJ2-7	TGTGCCAGCAGCAAAGTAGAAGTGTCCTACGAGCAGTACTTC	CASSKVEVSYEQYF
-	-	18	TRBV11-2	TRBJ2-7	TGTGCCAGCAGCTTAGTTTTCGTGGCGGGCCTTACTTCCTACGAGCAGTACTTC	CASSLVFVAGLTSYEQYF
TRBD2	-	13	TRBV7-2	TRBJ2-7	TGTGCCAGCAGCCACGGGACTAGTAGTGAGCAGTACTTC	CASSHGTSSEQYF
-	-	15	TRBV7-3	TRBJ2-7	TGTGCCAGCAGCTTTCTTCTTGACAGTTCCTACGAGCAGTACTTC	CASSFLLDSSYEQYF
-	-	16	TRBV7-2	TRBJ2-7	TGTGCCAGCAGCTTAGGGGGGAGACAGGACCCCTACGAGCAGTACTTC	CASSLGGRQDPYEQYF
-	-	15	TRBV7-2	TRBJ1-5	TGTGCCAGCAGCTTAAAGGGTGAGGGGCACCAGCCCCAGCATTTT	CASSLKGEGHQPQHF
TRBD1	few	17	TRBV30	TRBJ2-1	TGTGCCTGGAGTAAACTGACGACAGGGGGTACCTACAATGAGCAGTTCTTC	CAWSKLTTGGTYNEQFF
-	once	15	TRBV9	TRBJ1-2	TGTGCCAGCAGCGTAGGCAGTTTGAACAACTATGGCTACACCTTC	CASSVGSLNNYGYTF
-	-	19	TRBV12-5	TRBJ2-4	TGTGCTAGTGGTGACACCCACAGATGGGGCGGGGTAACCAAAAACATTCAGTACTTC	CASGDTHRWGGVTKNIQYF
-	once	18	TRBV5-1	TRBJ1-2	TGCGCCAGCAGCTTGAAGTATACGGGGGCCCCGGATGAGGATGGCTACACCTTC	CASSLKYTGAPDEDGYTF
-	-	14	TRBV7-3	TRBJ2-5	TGTGCCAGCAGCTTAAGCGGCTCTGCGGAGACCCAGTACTTC	CASSLSGSAETQYF
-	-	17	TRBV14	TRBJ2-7	TGTGCCAGCAGCCCCCTACCGGGCAGGGTCAGCTCCTACGAGCAGTACTTC	CASSPLPGRVSSYEQYF
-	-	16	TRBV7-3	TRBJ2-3	TGTGCCAGCAGTCGCCCTTGGTCCCCAAGCACAGATACGCAGTATTTT	CASSRPWSPSTDTQYF
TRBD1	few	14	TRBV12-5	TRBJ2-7	TGTGCTAGTGGCCCCGGGACAGGGATCAACGAGCAGTACTTC	CASGPGTGINEQYF
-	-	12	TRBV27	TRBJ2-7	TGTGCCAGCAGTTTCCCCTCCCGCGAGCAGTACTTC	CASSFPSREQYF
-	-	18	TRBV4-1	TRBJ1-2	TGCGCCAGCAGCCAGACGACGGGAGGCGTAACGACTAACTATGGCTACACCTTC	CASSQTTGGVTTNYGYTF
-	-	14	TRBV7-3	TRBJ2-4	TGTGCCAGCAGCTTAGGCGGCCCCCCGGACATTCAGTACTTC	CASSLGGPPDIQYF
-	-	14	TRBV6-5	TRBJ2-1	TGTGCCAGCTGGCGGGCGAGCTCCTACAATGAGCAGTTCTTC	CASWRASSYNEQFF
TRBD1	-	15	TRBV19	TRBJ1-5	TGTGCCAGTAGCATCCGGGACAGGGTCGCTCAGCCCCAGCATTTT	CASSIRDRVAQPQHF
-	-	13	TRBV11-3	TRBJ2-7	TGTGCCAGCACCCTTTTAGGGGCCTACGAGCAGTACTTC	CASTLLGAYEQYF